The clone carrying this T cell receptor (beta chain) occurred a few times. Its antigen is currently unknown. This entry is derived from a study of blood T cells in healthy people across ages. General study points: Both naive CD4+ cell counts and diversity were greater in long-lived donors than in aged donors. The donors' CMV status was not determined, possibly confounding changes in expanded clonotypes.

Each of the donors had approximately 10 milliliters of peripheral blood drawn into EDTA-treated Vacutainer tubes. Researchers report isolating at least 6 million PBMCs per sample. PCR was performed a second time for 7 to 11 cycles using a sample-barcoded 5' primer and a J-beta primer mix. MiXCR, run by TCRdb on the 5' RACE reads, gives a single entry per CDR3 protein. The sample includes approximately 900,000 distinct CDR3 sequences, roughly 43% of them seen just once. Germline values: CDR1 MNHNY, CDR2 SVGAGI (reference sequence). The CDR3 spans 15 residues. The origin of this receptor is a man aged 30 to 39 in good health. The material sequenced was blood. The chain recombines TRBV6-6 with TRBJ2-4; TRBD1 matches at 7 bases. The J call may be wrong; the DNA end is better matched by TRBJ2-5. The CDR3 region has the DNA TGTGCCAGCAGTTACCTTGGGGCAGGGGGAGAGACCCAGTACTTC. Protein sequence: CASSYLGAGGETQYF.